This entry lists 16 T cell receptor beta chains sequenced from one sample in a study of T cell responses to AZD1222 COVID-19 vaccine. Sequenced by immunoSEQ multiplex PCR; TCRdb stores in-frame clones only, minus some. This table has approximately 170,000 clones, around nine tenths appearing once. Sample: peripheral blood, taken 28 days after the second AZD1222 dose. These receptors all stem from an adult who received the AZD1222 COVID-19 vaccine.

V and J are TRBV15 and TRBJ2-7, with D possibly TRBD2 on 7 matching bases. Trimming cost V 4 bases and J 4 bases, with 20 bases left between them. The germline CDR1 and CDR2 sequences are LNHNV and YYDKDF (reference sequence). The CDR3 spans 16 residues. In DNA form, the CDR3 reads TGTGCCACCAGCACAAAACATTCGGGGGGCGTTTACGAGCAGTACTTC. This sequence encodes CATSTKHSGGVYEQYF.

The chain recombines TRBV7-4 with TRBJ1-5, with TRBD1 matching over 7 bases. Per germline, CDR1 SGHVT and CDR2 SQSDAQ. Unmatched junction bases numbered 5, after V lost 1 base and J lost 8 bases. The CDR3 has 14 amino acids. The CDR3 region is CASSLDRGGEPQHF. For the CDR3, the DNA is TGTGCCAGCAGCTTAGACAGGGGCGGGGAGCCCCAGCATTTT. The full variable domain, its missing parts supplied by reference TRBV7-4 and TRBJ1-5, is GAGVSQSPRYKVAKRGRDVALRCDSISGHVTLYWYRQTLGQGSEVLTYSQSDAQRDKSGRPSGRFSAERPERSVSTLKIQRTEQGDSAVYLCASSLDRGGEPQHFGDGTRLSIL.

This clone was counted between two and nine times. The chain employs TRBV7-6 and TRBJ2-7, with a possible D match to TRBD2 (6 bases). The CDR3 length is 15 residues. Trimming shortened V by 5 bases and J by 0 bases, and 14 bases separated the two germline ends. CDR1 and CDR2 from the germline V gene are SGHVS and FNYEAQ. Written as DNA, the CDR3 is TGTGCCAGCAGCCTCTTAGCGGAGAGCTCCTACGAGCAGTACTTC. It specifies CASSLLAESSYEQYF.

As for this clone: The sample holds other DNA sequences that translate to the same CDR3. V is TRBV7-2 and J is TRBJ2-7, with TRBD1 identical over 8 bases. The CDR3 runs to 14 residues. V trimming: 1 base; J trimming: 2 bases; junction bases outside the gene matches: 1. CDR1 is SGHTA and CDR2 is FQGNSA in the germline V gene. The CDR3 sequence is CASSLGRGPYEQYF. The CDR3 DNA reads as TGTGCCAGCAGCTTAGGCAGGGGGCCCTACGAGCAGTACTTC.

The CDR3 sequence: CASSQDLVSWAGYTF. The DNA for the CDR3 is TGTGCCAGCAGCCAAGATCTCGTTTCGTGGGCTGGCTACACCTTC. The chain has TRBV3-1 (or the pseudogene TRBV3-2) and TRBJ1-2; D is undetermined. This CDR3 spans 15 amino acids. The V end lost 0 bases, the J end lost 7 bases, and 15 bases lay between the germline ends. The germline gives CDR1 LGHDT, CDR2 YNNKEL (reference sequence).

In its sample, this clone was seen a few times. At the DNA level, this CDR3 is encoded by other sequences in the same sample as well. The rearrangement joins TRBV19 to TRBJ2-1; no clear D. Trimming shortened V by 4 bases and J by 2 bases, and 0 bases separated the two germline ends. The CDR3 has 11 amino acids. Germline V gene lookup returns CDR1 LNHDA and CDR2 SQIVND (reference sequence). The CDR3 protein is CASSTYNEQFF. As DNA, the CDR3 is TGTGCCAGTAGTACCTACAATGAGCAGTTCTTC.

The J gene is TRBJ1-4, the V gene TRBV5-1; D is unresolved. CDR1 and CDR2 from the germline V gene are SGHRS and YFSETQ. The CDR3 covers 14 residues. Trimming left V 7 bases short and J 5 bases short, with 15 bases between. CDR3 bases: TGCGCCAGCGGAAAAGGACTCGAAAATGAAAAACTGTTTTTT. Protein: CASGKGLENEKLFF.

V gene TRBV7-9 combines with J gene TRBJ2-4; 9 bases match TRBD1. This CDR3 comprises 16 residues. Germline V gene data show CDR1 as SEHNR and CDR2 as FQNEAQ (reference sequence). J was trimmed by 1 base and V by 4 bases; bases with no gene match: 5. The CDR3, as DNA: TGTGCCAGCAGCTCCGGACAGGGGTGGGCCAAAAACATTCAGTACTTC. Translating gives CASSSGQGWAKNIQYF. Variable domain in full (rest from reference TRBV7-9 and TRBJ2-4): DTGVSQNPRHKITKRGQNVTFRCDPISEHNRLYWYRQTLGQGPEFLTYFQNEAQLEKSRLLSDRFSAERPKGSFSTLEIQRTEQGDSAMYLCASSSGQGWAKNIQYFGAGTRLSVL.

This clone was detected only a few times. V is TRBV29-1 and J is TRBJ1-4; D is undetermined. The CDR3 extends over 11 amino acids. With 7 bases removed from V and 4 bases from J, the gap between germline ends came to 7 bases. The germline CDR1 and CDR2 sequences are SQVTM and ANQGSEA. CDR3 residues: CSGNDNEKLFF. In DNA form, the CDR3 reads TGCAGCGGGAACGATAATGAAAAACTGTTTTTT.

In DNA form, the CDR3 reads TGCGCCAGCAGCTCCCCAGGACAGGGGGCTGGCGAGCAGTACTTC. The encoded protein is CASSSPGQGAGEQYF. This chain links TRBV5-1 with TRBJ2-7, with 11 bases identical to TRBD1. Germline V gene lookup returns CDR1 SGHRS and CDR2 YFSETQ. The CDR3 contains 15 residues. V was pared by 3 bases and J by 6 bases, with 8 bases of the junction left unmatched. The full variable domain, with the rest looked up from reference TRBV5-1 and TRBJ2-7, is KAGVTQTPRYLIKTRGQQVTLSCSPISGHRSVSWYQQTPGQGLQFLFEYFSETQRNKGNFPGRFSGRQFSNSRSEMNVSTLELGDSALYLCASSSPGQGAGEQYFGPGTRLTVT.

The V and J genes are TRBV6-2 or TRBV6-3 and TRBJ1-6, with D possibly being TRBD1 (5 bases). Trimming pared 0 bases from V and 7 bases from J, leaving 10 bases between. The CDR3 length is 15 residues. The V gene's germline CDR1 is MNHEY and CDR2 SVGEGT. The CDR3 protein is CASSYSLGENSPLHF. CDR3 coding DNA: TGTGCCAGCAGTTACTCCTTAGGGGAGAATTCACCCCTCCACTTT.

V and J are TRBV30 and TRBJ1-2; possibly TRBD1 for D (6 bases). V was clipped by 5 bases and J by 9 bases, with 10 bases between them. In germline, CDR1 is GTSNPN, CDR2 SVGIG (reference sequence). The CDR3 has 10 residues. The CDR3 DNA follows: TGTGCCTGGTATACAGGGAGCTACACCTTC. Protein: CAWYTGSYTF.

CDR3: CASSQHRDQETQYF. The CDR3 nucleotides are TGTGCCAGCAGCCAACACAGGGACCAAGAGACCCAGTACTTC. This rearrangement joins TRBV3-1 (or the pseudogene TRBV3-2) to TRBJ2-5, with D possibly TRBD1 on 6 matching bases. Trimming left V 2 bases short and J 0 bases short, with 7 bases between. The CDR3 extends over 14 amino acids. Germline V lookup: CDR1 LGHDT, CDR2 YNNKEL (reference sequence).

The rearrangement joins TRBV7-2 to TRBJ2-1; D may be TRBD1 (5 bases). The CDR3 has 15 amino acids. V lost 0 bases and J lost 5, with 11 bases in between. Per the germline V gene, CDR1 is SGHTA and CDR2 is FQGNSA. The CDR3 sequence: CASSLAWGWNNEQFF. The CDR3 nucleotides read TGTGCCAGCAGCTTAGCTTGGGGCTGGAACAATGAGCAGTTCTTC.

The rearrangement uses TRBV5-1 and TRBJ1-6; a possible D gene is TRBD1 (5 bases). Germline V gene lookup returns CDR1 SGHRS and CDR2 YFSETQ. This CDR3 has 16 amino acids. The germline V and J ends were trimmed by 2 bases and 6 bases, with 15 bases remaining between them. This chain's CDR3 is CASSFQRDRGNSPLHF. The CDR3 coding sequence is TGCGCCAGCAGCTTCCAGCGGGACCGAGGTAATTCACCCCTCCACTTT.

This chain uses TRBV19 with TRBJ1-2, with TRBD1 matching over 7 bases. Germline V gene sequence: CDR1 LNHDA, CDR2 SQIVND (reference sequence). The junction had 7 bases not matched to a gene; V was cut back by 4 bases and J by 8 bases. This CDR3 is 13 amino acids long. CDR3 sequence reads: CASSTTGLGGYTF. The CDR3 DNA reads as TGTGCCAGTAGTACGACAGGGTTGGGCGGCTACACCTTC.